The rows below give T cell receptor beta chains drawn from one sample of a study of blood T cell repertoires in COVID-19. Using immunoSEQ multiplex PCR, the repertoire was profiled, and TCRdb retains in-frame clones only, with some absent. This table has around 340,000 clones, 88% appearing once. Sequenced material: PBMCs or T cells enriched from blood (not recorded which). The source of these receptors is a woman aged 30 to 39 who had been exposed to COVID-19. CDR3s include the opening cysteine and the closing phenylalanine or tryptophan. The D gene is left open where the match is weak. A row's size may be missing; if present it is once, few, many or a size class.

clone_size cdr3_length d_call v_call cdr3_aa
- 15 - TRBV6-1 CASSEGFPGASPLHF
- 14 - TRBV12-5 CASGLVLTGETQYF
- 12 - TRBV20-1 CSASAGANEQFF
- 16 - TRBV30 CAWSYPGGHLSYEQYF
- 13 - TRBV27 CASSQQYNQPQHF
- 17 TRBD2 TRBV7-2 CASSFFPLAGGGETQYF
- 15 TRBD1 TRBV28 CASSFDRGDGNTIYF
- 16 TRBD1 TRBV6-4 CASSKTTTGTNSPLHF
- 14 TRBD1 TRBV28 CASSPQGRGGELFF
- 14 - TRBV28 CASNRGSTNEKLFF
- 15 TRBD2 TRBV6-5 CASSYKRAGHNSQFF
- 12 - TRBV7-3 CASSLEAGPLHF
- 14 - TRBV20-1 CSAIEGSGTDTQYF
- 18 TRBD1 TRBV11-2 CASSADWTGIANTGELFF
- 13 - TRBV18 CASSPRRDSEAFF
- 15 TRBD2 TRBV11-2 CASSLVGAGGETQYF
- 13 - TRBV6-5 CASSPVGAYEQYF
once 15 TRBD1 TRBV5-1 CASSPGGTGVIEQYF
- 16 - TRBV6-6 CASSYPGVGPDQPQHF
- 19 - TRBV11-2 CASSLVAPGEGWKSYEQYF
- 13 - TRBV7-3 CASSSHIKETQYF
- 14 TRBD2 TRBV12-5 CATGRASGMETQYF
- 14 - TRBV9 CASSARGVDTEAFF
- 14 TRBD2 TRBV29-1 CSVASGQLSYEQYF
- 14 - TRBV19 CASGAWGGGTEAFF
- 14 - TRBV5-8 CASSGAHSNQPQHF
once 15 - TRBV5-1 CASRLSSLMNTEAFF
once 15 TRBD1 TRBV9 CASSVVDRGGTEAFF
- 15 - TRBV18 CASSPPKGAHTEAFF
- 18 TRBD1 TRBV27 CASSSDRAGTGGLEPLHF
- 15 TRBD1 TRBV5-4 CASSFRDRNTGELFF
- 13 - TRBV28 CASSWSWGDEQFF
once 16 TRBD2 TRBV11-3 CASSSRTSEYYNEQFF
- 13 - TRBV6-5 CASSIRDTYEQYF
- 14 TRBD1 TRBV10-3 CAIRTQGADTEAFF
- 15 - TRBV4-2 CASSQDSSFLETQYF
- 14 TRBD1 TRBV24-1 CATSDPDRGYGYTF
- 15 - TRBV2 CASSVSRVPTDTQYF
- 14 - TRBV19 CASSMSISSYEQYF
- 15 TRBD1 TRBV24-1 CATSDATGGSSEQYF
- 13 - TRBV28 CASSLQGNQPQHF
- 13 - TRBV11-3 CASSEQGRAEAFF
- 17 TRBD1 TRBV10-2 CASSALPGTGDTDTQYF
- 15 TRBD2 TRBV12-5 CASGLSPGGTDTQYF
- 15 TRBD1 TRBV7-9 CASSQRQGLGNTIYF
- 13 TRBD1 TRBV6-5 CASRDRGRHEQYF